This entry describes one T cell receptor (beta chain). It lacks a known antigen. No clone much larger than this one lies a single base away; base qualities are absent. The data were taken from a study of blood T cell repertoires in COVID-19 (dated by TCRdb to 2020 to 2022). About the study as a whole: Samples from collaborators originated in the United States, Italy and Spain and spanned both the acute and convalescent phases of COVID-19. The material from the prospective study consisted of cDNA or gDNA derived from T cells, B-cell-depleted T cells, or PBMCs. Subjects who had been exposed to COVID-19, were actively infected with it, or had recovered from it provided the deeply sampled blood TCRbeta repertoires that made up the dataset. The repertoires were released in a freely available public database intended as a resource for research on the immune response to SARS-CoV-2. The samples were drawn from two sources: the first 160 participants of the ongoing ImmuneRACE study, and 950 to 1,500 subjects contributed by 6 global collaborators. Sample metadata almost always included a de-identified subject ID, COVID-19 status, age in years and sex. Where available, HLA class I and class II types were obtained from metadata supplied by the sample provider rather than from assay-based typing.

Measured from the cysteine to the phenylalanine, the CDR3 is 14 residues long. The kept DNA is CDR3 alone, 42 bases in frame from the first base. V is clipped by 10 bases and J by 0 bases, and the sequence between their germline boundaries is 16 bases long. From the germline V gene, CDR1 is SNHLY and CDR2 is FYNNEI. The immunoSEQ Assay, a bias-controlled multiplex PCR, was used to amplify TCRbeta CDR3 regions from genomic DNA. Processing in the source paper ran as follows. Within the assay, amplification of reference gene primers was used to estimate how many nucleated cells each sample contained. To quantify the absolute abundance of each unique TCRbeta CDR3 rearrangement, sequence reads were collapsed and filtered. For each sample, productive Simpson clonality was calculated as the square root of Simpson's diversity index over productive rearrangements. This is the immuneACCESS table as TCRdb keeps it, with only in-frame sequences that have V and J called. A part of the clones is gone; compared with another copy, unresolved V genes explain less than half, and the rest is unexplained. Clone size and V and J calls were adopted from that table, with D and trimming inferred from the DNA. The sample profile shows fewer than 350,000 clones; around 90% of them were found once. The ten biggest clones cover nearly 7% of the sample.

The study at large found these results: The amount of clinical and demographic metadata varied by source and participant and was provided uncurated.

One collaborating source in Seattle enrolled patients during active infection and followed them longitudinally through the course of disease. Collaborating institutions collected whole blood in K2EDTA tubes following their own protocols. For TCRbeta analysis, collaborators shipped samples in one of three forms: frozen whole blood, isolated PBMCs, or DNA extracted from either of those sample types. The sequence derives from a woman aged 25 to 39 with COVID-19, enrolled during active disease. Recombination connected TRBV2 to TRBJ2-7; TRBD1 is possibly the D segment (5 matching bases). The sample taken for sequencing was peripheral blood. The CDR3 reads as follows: CATSRELFSYEQYF. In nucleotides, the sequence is TGTGCCACCTCCAGGGAACTTTTCTCCTACGAGCAGTACTTC.